This TCR beta chain was found in a study of blood T cell repertoires in COVID-19. Libraries were prepared by immunoSEQ multiplex PCR; TCRdb keeps only in-frame clonotypes and omits some of them. This table has roughly 120,000 clones, approximately 85% appearing once. This clone was counted once. V shed 5 bases and J 2 bases; nucleotides not matched to a gene: 4. The CDR3 length is 14 residues. Germline loops: CDR1 KGHSH, CDR2 LQKENI. This rearrangement joins TRBV18 to TRBJ1-1, with TRBD1 matching 8 bases. Material: peripheral blood. The receptor was isolated from a woman aged 55-70 years with acute or convalescent COVID-19. As DNA, the CDR3 is TGTGCCAGCTCATCGACAGGGGATAACACTGAAGCTTTCTTT. Translating gives CASSSTGDNTEAFF.